This T cell receptor beta chain was recorded in a study of blood T cell repertoires in COVID-19. Background on the study: Samples taken during acute and convalescent COVID-19 were collected in the United States, Italy and Spain. Sources were T cells, B-cell-depleted T cells, or PBMCs; the material itself was cDNA or gDNA.

Points on this clone: The junction differs from germline at one of its ends, possibly a read error.

In the authors' methods: Quantification of nucleated cells was approximated via reference gene primer amplification. Generated by immunoSEQ multiplex PCR, the TCRdb table keeps only in-frame clones and is missing some. The V and J calls and clone size are taken from that table; D and trimming were inferred from the DNA. The sample holds 35,000 to 50,000 clones, more than 85% seen once. Material for sequencing was peripheral blood. The clonotype originates from a man in his fifties with active COVID-19.

The CDR3 region is CASSPAGTGGNRPQHF. In DNA form, the CDR3 reads TGTGCCAGCTCACCAGCCGGGACAGGGGGCAATCGGCCCCAGCATTTT. The chain recombines TRBV18 with TRBJ1-5; TRBD1 matches at 12 bases. CDR3 length: 16 amino acids. Germline V gives CDR1 KGHSH, CDR2 LQKENI.